The T cell receptor (beta chain) described here comes from a study of T cells in Graves' hyperthyroidism and ophthalmopathy (dated by TCRdb to the late 2010s). A note on the overall study: TCR V-J signatures able to tell the groups apart were searched for in a discovery cohort of 100 patients, of whom fewer than 45 had Graves' ophthalmopathy and about 60 had stable Graves' hyperthyroidism. Prospective prediction of ophthalmopathy was tested in an independent validation cohort consisting of about 19 hyperthyroidism patients and some 16 patients who later progressed to ophthalmopathy. For training and testing, the 100 patients in the discovery cohort were randomly divided in a 7:3 ratio. Following sampling, methimazole starting at 30 mg daily was given to hyperthyroidism patients, and high-dose intravenous methylprednisolone was given to ophthalmopathy patients. TCR Vbeta CDR3 sequencing of 130 to 150 peripheral blood samples (fewer than 45 ophthalmopathy, 70 to 85 hyperthyroidism and roughly 17 progressor patients) is reported in the paper. In several Graves' hyperthyroidism patients, the study also compared T-cell repertoires from thyroid tissue with T-cell repertoires from blood.

The study at large found these results: During validation, the model predicted progression to ophthalmopathy a median of roughly six months ahead of onset, with 60% to 71% sensitivity and almost 75% specificity. Sample size was not statistically predetermined, and investigators were not blinded to group allocation. Ophthalmopathy was separated from stable hyperthyroidism by a 13 V-J signature model, with around 88% sensitivity and just over 81% specificity obtained in cross-validation and 80%/75% obtained in testing. Most expanded thyroid clonotypes (frequency above 0.001) were also found in blood, which suggests that blood repertoires may mirror thyroid immune responses.

The TCR beta CDR3 regions were amplified from the RNA transcripts. For the first round of RT-PCR on the TCR CDR3, the HTBI primer set was used together with the Qiagen OneStep RT-PCR kit. A second multiplex PCR round built the libraries, followed by size selection and purification. Sequencing of the libraries was done on an Illumina HiSeq2000 using paired-end 100 bp reads. In the source study's methods: SOAPnuke was used to process the raw data, with reads discarded if the reads contained adapters or uncalled bases, had a mean Phred below 15, or lacked an exact constant-primer or identifier match. High-quality paired reads were merged with COPE v1.2.5, and unique nucleotide sequences were defined as clonotypes. MiTCR v1.1 was used to align the clonotypes against IMGT TRBV, TRBD and TRBJ reference segments. Only V-J combinations with frequency above 0.0001, covering 98% to 99.2% of repertoires, were analysed. The TCS score was defined as F50 (clonal expansion) divided by E x V (chaos), with BLOSUM62-based TCRdist calculated between CDR3 peptides within each V-J. Welch's t-statistics and random forest reduced some 510 V-J features to 13, which were used in a naive Bayes classifier (R e1071). Thyroid-blood repertoire similarity was quantified with the Morisita-Horn index. The public sequencing data were trimmed at Q25 with fastp and processed into clonotypes with MiXCR by TCRdb, which kept only in-frame beta chains. Duplicate CDR3 protein sequences are folded into a single record with the most common DNA and genes. The V and J calls here are based on TCRdb, not the publication. Present in this sample are about 500,000 distinct CDR3 sequences, around 43% of which were seen just once. About 43% of the sample belongs to the ten largest clones.

Note on this clonotype: The target of this receptor is not known. Base qualities are missing; no much larger clone stands one base away.

Exclusion was applied to patients with uncontrolled infections, other autoimmune diseases, pregnancy or lactation. Diagnoses were established on the basis of clinical symptoms, serum thyroxine and TRAb, thyroid ultrasound, and orbital computed tomography. Trizol reagent was used to extract total RNA, and RNA quality was then checked on an Agilent 2100 Bioanalyzer. The clonotype was recovered from an adult woman with Graves' disease, either hyperthyroidism or ophthalmopathy (not recorded which). The source material was peripheral blood or thyroid tissue (not recorded which).

The nucleotide sequence reads as follows: TGTGCCAGCAGCTACACCGGGGGCAGTTACGAGCAGTACTTC. Translation gives CASSYTGGSYEQYF. The sequence is built from TRBV7-8 and TRBJ2-7; the D match is possibly TRBD1 or TRBD2, with 6 bases aligned in each. The CDR3 runs 14 amino acids, cysteine and phenylalanine included. The read is trimmed to its CDR3 DNA, 42 bases read in frame from base 1. V loses 4 bases, J loses 4 bases, and the germline ends lie 14 bases apart. The germline V gene supplies CDR1 SGHVS and CDR2 FQNEAQ.